Below are 25 T cell receptor beta chains sequenced from a single sample in a study of blood T cells in healthy people across ages. Primed by a sample-barcoded 5' primer and a J-beta primer mix, a second PCR proceeded for about 7 to 11 cycles. TCRdb recomputed calls from the 5' RACE reads with MiXCR, one row per CDR3 protein. The data show about 970,000 distinct CDR3 sequences, roughly 47% seen once. The sample taken for sequencing was blood. The receptors stem from a woman aged 60-75 years in good health.

The rearrangement uses TRBV18 and TRBJ2-3, with a tentative D call TRBD1 (5 bases). This CDR3 is 14 amino acids long. V lost 0 bases and J lost 6, with 10 bases in between. Germline V gene lookup returns CDR1 KGHSH and CDR2 LQKENI. The CDR3 is CASSPPVGADTQYF. The CDR3 nucleotides read TGTGCCAGCTCACCACCGGTAGGGGCGGATACGCAGTATTTT. Using reference TRBV18 and TRBJ2-3 for the parts outside the CDR3, the full variable domain is NAGVMQNPRHLVRRRGQEARLRCSPMKGHSHVYWYRQLPEEGLKFMVYLQKENIIDESGMPKERFSAEFPKEGPSILRIQQVVRGDSAAYFCASSPPVGADTQYFGPGTRLTVL.

This clonotype was seen a few times. The chain couples TRBV12-3 or TRBV12-4 to TRBJ2-1, with D possibly being TRBD1 or TRBD2 (5 bases each). The V gene lost 6 bases and the J gene lost 7 bases, with 16 bases spanning the gap. This CDR3 contains 14 residues. The CDR3 region is CASSRTAHRNEQFF. In nucleotides, the CDR3 is TGTGCCAGCAGCCGGACTGCCCACAGGAATGAGCAGTTCTTC.

The chain employs TRBV5-1 and TRBJ1-2; D gene ambiguous. Germline lookup yields CDR1 SGHRS and CDR2 YFSETQ. This CDR3 has 13 amino acids. V gave up 4 bases and J gave up 0 bases, with 7 bases separating them. The CDR3 bases are TGCGCCAGCAGCAGGTCTTCTAACTATGGCTACACCTTC. Amino acid sequence: CASSRSSNYGYTF.

The chain is built from TRBV5-6 and TRBJ1-1; weak D call: TRBD1 (5 bases). Trimming pared 2 bases from V and 8 bases from J, leaving 10 bases between. The CDR3 is made up of 12 amino acids. CDR1 is SGHDT and CDR2 is YYEEEE in the germline V gene. CDR3 DNA sequence: TGTGCCAGCAGCTTTGGACAACCGGAAGCTTTCTTT. Its protein product is CASSFGQPEAFF.

This rearrangement joins TRBV2 to TRBJ2-5, with D hard to call. The J call is doubtful: the DNA matches TRBJ2-7 better. Germline CDR1 SNHLY, CDR2 FYNNEI. The CDR3 covers 13 residues. The CDR3 spells CASGESPTYEQYF. The CDR3 DNA reads as TGTGCCAGCGGAGAGTCCCCAACCTACGAGCAGTACTTC.

J is TRBJ1-2 and V is TRBV4-1; TRBD1 might be the D (5 bases). Germline assignment: CDR1 MGHRA and CDR2 YSYEKL. Trimming removed 0 bases from V and 6 bases from J, with 17 bases in between. The CDR3 totals 16 residues. The CDR3 DNA sequence: TGCGCCAGCAGCCAAGATCGGGGCCCCGGGAGGGATGGCTACACCTTC. It is translated as CASSQDRGPGRDGYTF.

This chain links TRBV5-1 with TRBJ1-6; 8 bases map to TRBD1. CDR1 and CDR2 from the germline V gene are SGHRS and YFSETQ. This CDR3 is 17 amino acids long. V gave up 0 bases and J gave up 9 bases; unmatched junction bases: 11. CDR3 loop: CASSLERQGRVTSPLHF. The CDR3 nucleotides are TGCGCCAGCAGCTTGGAAAGACAGGGGAGGGTAACTTCACCCCTCCACTTT.

The CDR3 nucleotides are TGTGCCACCGTCGGGATAACTAGCACAGATACGCAGTATTTT. Its protein is CATVGITSTDTQYF. This rearrangement joins TRBV28 to TRBJ2-3, with D possibly being TRBD2 (5 bases). Germline loops: CDR1 MDHEN, CDR2 SYDVKM. This CDR3 has 14 amino acids. The germline V and J ends were trimmed by 10 bases and 0 bases, with 14 bases remaining between them.

This sequence joins TRBV2 and TRBJ2-7; no firm D call. Germline-derived CDR1 and CDR2 are SNHLY and FYNNEI. The CDR3 sequence is 13 residues long. Deletions cut 1 base from V and 4 bases from J, with 8 bases between. The CDR3 is CASSEVTKYEQYF. Written as DNA, the CDR3 is TGTGCCAGCAGTGAAGTAACGAAATACGAGCAGTACTTC.

V is TRBV6-1 and J is TRBJ2-4; D possibly uses TRBD1 or TRBD2 (5 bases each). The DNA end favors TRBJ2-7, so the J call may be wrong. The CDR3 is 14 amino acids. The germline gives CDR1 MNHNS, CDR2 SASEGT. The CDR3 nucleotides read TGTGCCAGCAGTGAAGATTATTTGAGGGGCGAGCAGTACTTC. This codes for CASSEDYLRGEQYF.

This clonotype has ten or more counts. The chain joins TRBV29-1 to TRBJ1-5; possibly TRBD1 for D (6 bases). The germline CDR1 and CDR2 sequences are SQVTM and ANQGSEA. This CDR3 is built from 12 residues. The V end was cut by 6 bases, the J end by 6 bases, with 12 bases between. CDR3 sequence: CSVSTGSQPQHF. CDR3 sequence (DNA): TGCAGCGTATCCACAGGGAGTCAGCCCCAGCATTTT.

This clonotype was counted a few times. DNA of the CDR3: TGCGCCAGCTCCCACGCGGACAGGGAATACGAGCAGTACTTC. This sequence encodes CASSHADREYEQYF. This rearrangement joins TRBV4-3 to TRBJ2-7; 8 bases align to TRBD1. The CDR3 runs 14 residues. The V gene's germline CDR1 is LGHNA and CDR2 YSLEER. V trimming: 8 bases; J trimming: 4 bases; junction bases outside the gene matches: 10.

This clonotype was counted a few times. This chain uses TRBV28 with TRBJ2-6, with a tentative D call TRBD2 (5 bases). In germline, CDR1 is MDHEN, CDR2 SYDVKM. V was trimmed by 2 bases and J by 0 bases, leaving 14 bases between them. CDR3 size: 18 residues. CDR3 nucleotide sequence: TGTGCCAGCAGTTTAATATCGTCCGGAGGCTCTGGGGCCAACGTCCTGACTTTC. Its translation is CASSLISSGGSGANVLTF.

The rearrangement links TRBV20-1 to TRBJ2-7; the match to TRBD1 covers 8 bases. V lost 2 bases and J lost 2; bases outside the gene matches: 8. The length of the CDR3 is 15 residues. Looked up from germline, CDR1 is DFQATT and CDR2 is SNEGSKA (reference sequence). The CDR3 DNA reads as TGCAGTGCTAGACCTCCGGGACAGGTCACCTACGAGCAGTACTTC. Amino acid sequence: CSARPPGQVTYEQYF.

This chain joins TRBV10-3 and TRBJ2-1; 7 nucleotides match TRBD2. CDR3 size: 16 residues. V shed 0 bases and J 10 bases; nucleotides not matched to a gene: 12. CDR1 and CDR2 (germline): ENHRY, SYGVKD. CDR3 region: CAISESSGGSPGEQFF. As DNA, the CDR3 is TGTGCCATCAGTGAGTCAAGTGGCGGGAGTCCGGGCGAGCAGTTCTTC.

There are a few counts of this clonotype. The genes are TRBV7-8 and TRBJ2-7; D may be TRBD2 (5 bases). The CDR3 length is 15 residues. The V end was cut by 5 bases, the J end by 4 bases, with 18 bases between. Germline V gene lookup returns CDR1 SGHVS and CDR2 FQNEAQ. In DNA, the CDR3 is TGTGCCAGCAGCGCCCGGGTAAGCGGACCATACGAGCAGTACTTC. Translating gives CASSARVSGPYEQYF.

V gene TRBV12-3 or TRBV12-4 combines with J gene TRBJ2-1; 12 bases agree with TRBD2. Trimming cost V 5 bases and J 12 bases; bases outside gene matches: 11. There are 15 residues in the CDR3. The DNA of the CDR3 is TGTGCCAGCAGTGGACTAGCGGGATCTCATGGGGTGCAGTTCTTC. Residues: CASSGLAGSHGVQFF.

This chain links TRBV24-1 with TRBJ1-5, with unresolved D. Germline CDR1 and CDR2: KGHDR and SFDVKD. The CDR3 runs to 13 residues. V gave up 5 bases and J gave up 2 bases, with 6 bases separating them. The CDR3 spells CATSVARNQPQHF. The CDR3, as DNA: TGTGCCACCAGTGTGGCACGCAATCAGCCCCAGCATTTT.

This clonotype was counted only a few times. V and J are TRBV3-1 and TRBJ1-2; 7 positions match TRBD1. Trimming removed 4 bases from V and 8 bases from J; junction bases left unmatched: 10. This CDR3 region has 14 residues. Germline values: CDR1 LGHDT, CDR2 YNNKEL (reference sequence). The CDR3 is CASSPADRVLGYTF. CDR3 nucleotides: TGTGCCAGCAGCCCCGCCGACAGGGTGCTGGGCTACACCTTC.

The chain combines TRBV2 with TRBJ2-7; 13 nucleotides agree with TRBD2. The CDR3 consists of 14 residues. From germline, CDR1 is SNHLY and CDR2 FYNNEI. V lost 4 bases, J lost 6 bases, and 3 bases stayed unmatched. For the CDR3, the DNA is TGTGCCAGCAGTGCGGGACTAGCGGGATCCGAGCAGTACTTC. Its protein product is CASSAGLAGSEQYF.

The rearrangement joins TRBV7-2 to TRBJ1-5, with a tentative D call TRBD1 (5 bases). The CDR3 covers 16 residues. The V gene's germline CDR1 is SGHTA and CDR2 FQGNSA. V shed 3 bases and J shed 0 bases, with 12 bases lying between them. CDR3 amino acids: CASSFGGGGSNQPQHF. CDR3 DNA sequence: TGTGCCAGCAGCTTTGGCGGGGGAGGTAGCAATCAGCCCCAGCATTTT.

Remarks on this clonotype: Sequence at one end of the junction differs from germline and may be a read error. The rearrangement joins TRBV19 to TRBJ2-7, with D possibly being TRBD1 (5 bases). Germline CDR1 reads LNHDA; CDR2 reads SQIVND (reference sequence). CDR3 length: 13 residues. The CDR3 reads CARSPQGRLEQYF. CDR3 coding DNA: TGTGCCCGTAGCCCCCAGGGTCGTCTCGAGCAGTACTTC.

The genes are TRBV5-1 and TRBJ2-4; 8 positions match TRBD2. The J call could be wrong; TRBJ2-7 is a better fit for the DNA end. This CDR3 spans 14 amino acids. The germline V gene encodes CDR1 SGHRS and CDR2 YFSETQ. This CDR3 is CASSLAGGAVEQYF. The DNA for the CDR3 is TGCGCCAGCAGCTTGGCCGGGGGGGCCGTCGAGCAGTACTTC.

V is TRBV7-7 and J is TRBJ2-5; TRBD2 agrees at 7 bases. Germline CDR1 reads SSHAT; CDR2 reads FNYEAQ (reference sequence). The J segment lost 5 bases and the V segment lost 5 bases, leaving 11 bases of the junction unmatched. This CDR3 comprises 15 residues. This CDR3 is CASSPSGGIRETQYF. CDR3 nucleotide sequence: TGTGCCAGCAGCCCCTCCGGGGGGATCCGGGAGACCCAGTACTTC.

The chain carries TRBV4-1 and TRBJ2-3; no clear D. The V gene lost 1 base and the J gene lost 5 bases, with 10 bases spanning the gap. The germline V gene encodes CDR1 MGHRA and CDR2 YSYEKL. This CDR3 comprises 14 residues. Written as DNA, the CDR3 is TGCGCCAGCAGCCAAGTAATCCTCGGAGATACGCAGTATTTT. It translates to CASSQVILGDTQYF.